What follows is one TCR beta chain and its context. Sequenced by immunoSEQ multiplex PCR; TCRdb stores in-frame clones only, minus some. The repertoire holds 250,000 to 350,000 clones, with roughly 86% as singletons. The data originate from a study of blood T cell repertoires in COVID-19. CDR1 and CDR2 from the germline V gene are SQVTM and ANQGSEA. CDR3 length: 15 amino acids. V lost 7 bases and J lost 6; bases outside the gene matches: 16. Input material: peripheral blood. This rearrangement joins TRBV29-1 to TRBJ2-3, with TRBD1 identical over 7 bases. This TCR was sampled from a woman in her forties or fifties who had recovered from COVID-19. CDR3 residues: CSAAPRDRAGDTQYF. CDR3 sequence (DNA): TGCAGCGCCGCACCTCGCGACAGGGCAGGCGATACGCAGTATTTT.